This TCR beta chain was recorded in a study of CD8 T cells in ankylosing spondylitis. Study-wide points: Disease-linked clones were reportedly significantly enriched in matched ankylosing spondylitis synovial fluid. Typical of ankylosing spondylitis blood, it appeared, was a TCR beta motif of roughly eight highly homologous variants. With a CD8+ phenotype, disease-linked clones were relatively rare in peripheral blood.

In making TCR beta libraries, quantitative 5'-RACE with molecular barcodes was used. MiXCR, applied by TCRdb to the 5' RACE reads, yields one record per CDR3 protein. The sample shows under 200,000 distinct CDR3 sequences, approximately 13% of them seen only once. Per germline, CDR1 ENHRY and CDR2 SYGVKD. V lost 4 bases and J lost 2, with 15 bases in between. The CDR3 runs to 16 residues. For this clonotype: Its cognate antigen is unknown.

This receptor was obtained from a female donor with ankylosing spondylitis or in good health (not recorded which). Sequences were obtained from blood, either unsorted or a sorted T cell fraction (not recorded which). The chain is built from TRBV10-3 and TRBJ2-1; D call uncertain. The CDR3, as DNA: TGTGCCATCAGTGCCCTTCCGACGTCCCCCTACAATGAGCAGTTCTTC. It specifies CAISALPTSPYNEQFF.